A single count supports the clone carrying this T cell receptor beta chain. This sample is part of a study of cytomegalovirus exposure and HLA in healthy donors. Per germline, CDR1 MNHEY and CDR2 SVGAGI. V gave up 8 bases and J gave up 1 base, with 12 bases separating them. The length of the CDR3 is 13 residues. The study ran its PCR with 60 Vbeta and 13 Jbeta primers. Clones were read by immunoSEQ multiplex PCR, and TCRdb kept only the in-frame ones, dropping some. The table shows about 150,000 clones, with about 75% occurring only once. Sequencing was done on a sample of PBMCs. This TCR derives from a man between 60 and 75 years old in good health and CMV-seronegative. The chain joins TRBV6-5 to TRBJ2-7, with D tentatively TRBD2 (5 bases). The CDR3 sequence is CASGSRGSYEQYF. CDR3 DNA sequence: TGTGCCAGCGGCTCCCGGGGTTCCTACGAGCAGTACTTC.